This entry lists 24 T cell receptor beta chains sequenced from one sample in a study of cytomegalovirus exposure and HLA in healthy donors. PCR amplification relied on 60 Vbeta primers (plus 13 Jbeta primers). The protocol was immunoSEQ multiplex PCR, while the TCRdb copy is restricted to in-frame clones and leaves out a portion. Here the sample spans approximately 180,000 clones, roughly 68% being singletons. The sample consisted of PBMCs. The receptors originated from a woman in her twenties or thirties in good health and CMV-seronegative.

V usage is TRBV11-3 and J usage is TRBJ2-7, with 9 bases fitting TRBD2. Germline loops: CDR1 SGHNT, CDR2 YENEEA. The V segment lost 4 bases and the J segment 5 bases; nucleotides outside the gene matches: 6. The CDR3 is made up of 14 amino acids. Here the CDR3 reads CASSYLAGQNEQYF. The CDR3 bases are TGTGCCAGCAGCTACCTAGCGGGACAAAACGAGCAGTACTTC.

The chain combines TRBV5-1 with TRBJ2-5, with TRBD1 matching 9 bases. This CDR3 contains 15 residues. The V gene's germline CDR1 is SGHRS and CDR2 YFSETQ. The V gene end was trimmed by 6 bases and the J gene end by 2 bases; junction bases not matched to a gene: 8. The CDR3, as DNA: TGCGCCAGCACCAACGGACAGGGGAGACAAGAGACCCAGTACTTC. Its protein product is CASTNGQGRQETQYF.

V is TRBV4-1 and J is TRBJ2-5; D might be TRBD1 (6 bases). V lost 2 bases to trimming and J lost 1 base, with 8 bases between them. Germline V gives CDR1 MGHRA, CDR2 YSYEKL. This CDR3 is 14 amino acids long. This CDR3 reads CASSQQGTQETQYF. The CDR3 region has the DNA TGCGCCAGCAGCCAACAGGGGACCCAAGAGACCCAGTACTTC.

The chain recombines TRBV30 with TRBJ2-5; 10 nucleotides agree with TRBD2. This CDR3 is 14 amino acids long. Trimming took 0 bases from V and 4 from J; bases not matched to a gene: 2. CDR1 and CDR2 (germline): GTSNPN, SVGIG (reference sequence). The CDR3 DNA reads as TGTGCCTGGAGTGTCATAGCGGGAGGAGAGACCCAGTACTTC. Amino acid sequence: CAWSVIAGGETQYF. The full variable domain, with the rest looked up from reference TRBV30 and TRBJ2-5, is SQTIHQWPATLVQPVGSPLSLECTVEGTSNPNLYWYRQAAGRGLQLLFYSVGIGQISSEVPQNLSASRPQDRQFILSSKKLLLSDSGFYLCAWSVIAGGETQYFGPGTRLLVL.

This clone was observed a single time. The V call is TRBV6-6, the J call TRBJ2-7; tentatively, D is TRBD1 (6 bases). This CDR3 has 15 amino acids. CDR1 is MNHNY and CDR2 is SVGAGI in the germline V gene (reference sequence). Trimming stripped 6 bases from V and 2 bases from J, with 17 bases between. The CDR3 region has the DNA TGTGCCAGCAGCCTCGGGACACCCAAGCCCTACGAGCAGTACTTC. This translates into CASSLGTPKPYEQYF.

This clone appeared once. This chain connects TRBV4-1 to TRBJ2-1; 9 positions match TRBD2. Per germline, CDR1 MGHRA and CDR2 YSYEKL. V gave up 0 bases and J gave up 4 bases; unmatched junction bases: 4. CDR3 size: 16 residues. CDR3 DNA: TGCGCCAGCAGCCAAGAGGAGCGGGGGGTGTACAATGAGCAGTTCTTC. Amino acid sequence: CASSQEERGVYNEQFF.

The genes are TRBV7-3 and TRBJ2-3, with 7 bases fitting TRBD1. V was clipped by 3 bases and J by 1 base; unmatched bases: 7. Germline CDR1 and CDR2: SGHTA and FQGTGA. The CDR3 totals 16 residues. CDR3 loop: CASSFLPDRGTDTQYF. The CDR3 bases are TGTGCCAGCAGCTTCCTCCCTGACAGGGGCACAGATACGCAGTATTTT.

This clone occurred once. The chain couples TRBV5-1 to TRBJ1-3; no reliable D call. CDR1 and CDR2 (germline): SGHRS, YFSETQ. This CDR3 is 13 amino acids long. Trimming took 7 bases from V and 1 from J, leaving 9 bases between them. CDR3 protein: CASAEYSGNTIYF. The CDR3 coding sequence is TGCGCCAGCGCTGAGTATTCTGGAAACACCATATATTTT.

This clone appeared a few times. J is TRBJ2-1 and V is TRBV18; 11 bases line up with TRBD2. Germline CDR1 is KGHSH and CDR2 is LQKENI. The V segment lost 1 base and the J segment 4 bases; nucleotides outside the gene matches: 0. This CDR3 comprises 15 residues. The CDR3 region is CASSPLAGGYNEQFF. The CDR3 nucleotides read TGTGCCAGCTCACCACTAGCGGGAGGGTACAATGAGCAGTTCTTC. Variable domain in full (rest from reference TRBV18 and TRBJ2-1): NAGVMQNPRHLVRRRGQEARLRCSPMKGHSHVYWYRQLPEEGLKFMVYLQKENIIDESGMPKERFSAEFPKEGPSILRIQQVVRGDSAAYFCASSPLAGGYNEQFFGPGTRLTVL.

In nucleotides, the CDR3 is TGTGCCAGCAGCTTAGCAGGGGGTGACAACTATGGCTACACCTTC. Protein sequence: CASSLAGGDNYGYTF. V gene TRBV7-3 combines with J gene TRBJ1-2, with 7 bases that match TRBD1. CDR1 is SGHTA and CDR2 is FQGTGA in the germline V gene. The V gene end was trimmed by 2 bases and the J gene end by 2 bases; junction bases not matched to a gene: 5. The CDR3 has 15 amino acids.

This rearrangement joins TRBV9 to TRBJ2-3; TRBD1 matches at 9 bases. The CDR3 has 16 residues. V lost 4 bases and J lost 1; bases outside the gene matches: 7. Germline CDR1 and CDR2: SGDLS and YYNGEE. CDR3 loop: CASSISRDRGTDTQYF. Here the CDR3 DNA reads TGTGCCAGCAGCATCTCCAGGGACAGGGGCACAGATACGCAGTATTTT.

This clone showed up just a few times. The chain recombines TRBV7-2 with TRBJ1-6, with D hard to call. Trimming shortened V by 5 bases and J by 13 bases, and 9 bases separated the two germline ends. This CDR3 spans 11 amino acids. Germline V gene sequence: CDR1 SGHTA, CDR2 FQGNSA. CDR3 region: CASSDMSPLHF. CDR3 DNA sequence: TGTGCCAGCAGCGACATGTCCCCCCTCCACTTT.

CDR3 sequence reads: CASSLASTTNEKLFF. CDR3 nucleotide sequence: TGTGCCAGCAGCTTAGCTTCCACAACTAATGAAAAACTGTTTTTT. This chain joins TRBV7-9 and TRBJ1-4, with D hard to call. V shed 0 bases and J shed 0 bases, with 5 bases lying between them. CDR1 is SEHNR and CDR2 is FQNEAQ in the germline V gene (reference sequence). This CDR3 region has 15 residues.

This clone appeared a few times. This chain joins TRBV6-5 and TRBJ1-5; possible D gene TRBD1, 6 bases. Trimming left V 10 bases short and J 9 bases short, with 19 bases between. Per germline, CDR1 MNHEY and CDR2 SVGAGI. The length of the CDR3 is 13 residues. CDR3 region: CATLGAGGLPQHF. CDR3 nucleotides: TGTGCCACCCTGGGGGCCGGTGGACTGCCCCAGCATTTT.

The gene calls are TRBV7-2 and TRBJ2-3; 11 bases are shared with TRBD2. The ends lost 3 bases at V and 3 bases at J; junction bases unmatched: 2. Germline V gives CDR1 SGHTA, CDR2 FQGNSA. CDR3 length: 15 residues. The CDR3 DNA follows: TGTGCCAGCAGCTTGCTAGCGGGGGGTACAGATACGCAGTATTTT. This translates into CASSLLAGGTDTQYF.

V gene TRBV7-9 combines with J gene TRBJ2-7; 9 nucleotides match TRBD1. V lost 4 bases, J lost 0 bases, and 4 bases stayed unmatched. Germline assignment: CDR1 SEHNR and CDR2 FQNEAQ (reference sequence). This CDR3 has 15 residues. The CDR3 here is CASSSGQGFSYEQYF. CDR3 nucleotides: TGTGCCAGCAGCTCGGGACAGGGATTCTCCTACGAGCAGTACTTC.

This sequence joins TRBV5-8 and TRBJ1-4, with TRBD1 matching over 9 bases. This CDR3 spans 15 amino acids. J was trimmed by 6 bases and V by 0 bases; bases with no gene match: 3. Germline V gives CDR1 SGHTS, CDR2 YDEGEE. This chain's CDR3 is CASSLGDRADEKLFF. The CDR3, as DNA: TGTGCCAGCAGCTTGGGGGACAGGGCCGATGAAAAACTGTTTTTT.

The V gene is TRBV5-1, the J gene TRBJ2-4; 7 bases align to TRBD2. There are 18 residues in the CDR3. The V gene's germline CDR1 is SGHRS and CDR2 YFSETQ. V trimming: 0 bases; J trimming: 0 bases; junction bases outside the gene matches: 9. CDR3 nucleotides: TGCGCCAGCAGCTTGGAGGCAGGGAGGGCGCTAGCCAAAAACATTCAGTACTTC. Translated: CASSLEAGRALAKNIQYF.

V is TRBV7-9 and J is TRBJ2-2, with D possibly TRBD2 on 6 matching bases. This CDR3 is built from 17 residues. Trimming left V 1 base short and J 16 bases short, with 28 bases between. CDR1 and CDR2 (germline): SEHNR, FQNEAQ (reference sequence). The CDR3 region is CASSLVDGLPIRDNSFF. The CDR3 region has the DNA TGTGCCAGCAGCTTAGTCGACGGACTACCGATCCGAGACAACTCGTTTTTT.

The chain carries TRBV19 and TRBJ2-2; D not resolved. The ends were cut back, 2 bases at V and 1 base at J, with 11 bases in the middle. Germline CDR1 LNHDA, CDR2 SQIVND (reference sequence). The CDR3 length is 16 residues. CDR3 region: CASSISAGMNTGELFF. In DNA form, the CDR3 reads TGTGCCAGTAGTATAAGTGCAGGAATGAACACCGGGGAGCTGTTTTTT.

The chain links TRBV6-6 to TRBJ1-5, with TRBD1 identical over 10 bases. This CDR3 has 15 amino acids. CDR1 MNHNY and CDR2 SVGAGI come from the germline V gene (reference sequence). V trimming: 2 bases; J trimming: 6 bases; junction bases outside the gene matches: 4. CDR3 sequence: CASSYHRDRGQPQHF. In nucleotides, the CDR3 is TGTGCCAGCAGTTACCACCGGGACAGGGGTCAGCCCCAGCATTTT.

The genes are TRBV28 and TRBJ2-7; 9 bases agree with TRBD1. The trim removed 7 bases at V and 3 bases at J, leaving 7 bases unmatched. This CDR3 has 14 amino acids. Germline CDR1 and CDR2: MDHEN and SYDVKM. The CDR3 DNA reads as TGTGCCAGCACATCCGGGACAGGGTACTACGAGCAGTACTTC. Translation gives CASTSGTGYYEQYF.

The V and J genes are TRBV7-6 and TRBJ2-5; 9 nucleotides match TRBD2. The CDR3 consists of 12 residues. The J segment lost 11 bases and the V segment lost 4 bases, leaving 5 bases of the junction unmatched. Germline V gene data show CDR1 as SGHVS and CDR2 as FNYEAQ. The CDR3 nucleotides are TGTGCCAGCAGCTCCCCTAGCGGGACTCAGTACTTC. It codes for CASSSPSGTQYF.

The V and J genes are TRBV25-1 and TRBJ1-2, with TRBD1 matching 8 bases. The CDR3 contains 14 residues. Per the germline V gene, CDR1 is MGHDK and CDR2 is SYGVNS. The V segment lost 5 bases and the J segment 4 bases; nucleotides outside the gene matches: 6. This chain's CDR3 is CASSIGQGTYGYTF. The CDR3 nucleotides read TGTGCCAGCAGTATAGGACAGGGAACCTATGGCTACACCTTC.